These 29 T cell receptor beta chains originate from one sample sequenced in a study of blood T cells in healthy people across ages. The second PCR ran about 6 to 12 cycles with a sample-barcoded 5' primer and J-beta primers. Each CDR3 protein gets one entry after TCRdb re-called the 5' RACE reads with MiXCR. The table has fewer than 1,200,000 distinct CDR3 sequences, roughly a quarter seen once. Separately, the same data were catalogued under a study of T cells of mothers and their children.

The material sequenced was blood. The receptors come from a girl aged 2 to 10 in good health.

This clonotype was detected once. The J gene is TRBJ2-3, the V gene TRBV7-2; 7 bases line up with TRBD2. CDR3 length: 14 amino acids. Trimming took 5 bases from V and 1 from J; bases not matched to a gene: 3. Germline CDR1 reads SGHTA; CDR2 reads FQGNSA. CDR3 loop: CASSTRGGTDTQYF. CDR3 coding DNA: TGTGCCAGCAGCACACGGGGGGGCACAGATACGCAGTATTTT.

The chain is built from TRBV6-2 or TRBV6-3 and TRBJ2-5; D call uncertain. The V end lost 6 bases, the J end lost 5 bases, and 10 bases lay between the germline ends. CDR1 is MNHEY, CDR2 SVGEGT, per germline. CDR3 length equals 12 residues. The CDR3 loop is CASRADGETQYF. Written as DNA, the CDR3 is TGTGCCAGCAGGGCCGATGGGGAGACCCAGTACTTC.

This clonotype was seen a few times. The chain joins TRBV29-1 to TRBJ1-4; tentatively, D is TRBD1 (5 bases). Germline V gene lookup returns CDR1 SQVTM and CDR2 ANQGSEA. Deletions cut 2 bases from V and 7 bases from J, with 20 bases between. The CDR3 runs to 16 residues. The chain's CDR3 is CSVELRGLAGGEKLFF. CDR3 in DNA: TGCAGCGTTGAACTCCGAGGACTCGCCGGGGGTGAAAAACTGTTTTTT.

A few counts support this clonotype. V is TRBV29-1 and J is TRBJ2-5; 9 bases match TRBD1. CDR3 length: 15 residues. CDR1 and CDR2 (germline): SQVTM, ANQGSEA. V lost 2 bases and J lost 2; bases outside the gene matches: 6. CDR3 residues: CSVERTGESQETQYF. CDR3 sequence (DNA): TGCAGCGTTGAACGGACAGGGGAAAGTCAAGAGACCCAGTACTTC.

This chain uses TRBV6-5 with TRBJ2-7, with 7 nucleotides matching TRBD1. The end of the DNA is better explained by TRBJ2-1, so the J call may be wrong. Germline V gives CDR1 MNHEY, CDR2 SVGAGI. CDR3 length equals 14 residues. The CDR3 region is CASTWAGTDNEQFF. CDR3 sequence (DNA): TGTGCCAGCACATGGGCCGGGACAGACAATGAGCAGTTCTTC.

The CDR3 sequence: CASTSTGLNEKLFF. DNA for the CDR3: TGTGCCAGCACCTCAACAGGCCTTAATGAAAAACTGTTTTTT. This sequence joins TRBV28 and TRBJ1-4; D perhaps matches TRBD1 (5 bases). The V end was cut by 7 bases, the J end by 4 bases, with 13 bases between. The CDR3 has 14 residues. Germline lookup yields CDR1 MDHEN and CDR2 SYDVKM.

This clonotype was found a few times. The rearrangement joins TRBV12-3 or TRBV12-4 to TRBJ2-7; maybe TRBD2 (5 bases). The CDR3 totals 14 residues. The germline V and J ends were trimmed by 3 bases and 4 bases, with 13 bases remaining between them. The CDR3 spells CASSLFKRRYEQYF. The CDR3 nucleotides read TGTGCCAGCAGTTTGTTTAAGAGGAGGTACGAGCAGTACTTC.

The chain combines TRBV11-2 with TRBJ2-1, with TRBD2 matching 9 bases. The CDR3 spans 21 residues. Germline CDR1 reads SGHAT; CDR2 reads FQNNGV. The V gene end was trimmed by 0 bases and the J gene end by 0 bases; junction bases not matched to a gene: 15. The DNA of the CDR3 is TGTGCCAGCAGCTTAGAGCGGGGGGGCGTTAGTAATAGGGGCTCCTACAATGAGCAGTTCTTC. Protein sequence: CASSLERGGVSNRGSYNEQFF.

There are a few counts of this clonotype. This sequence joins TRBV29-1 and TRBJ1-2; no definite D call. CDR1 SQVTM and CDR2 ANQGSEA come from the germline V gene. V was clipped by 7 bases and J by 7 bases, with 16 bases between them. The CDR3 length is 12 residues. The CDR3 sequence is CSGTTVFGGYTF. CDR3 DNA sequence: TGCAGCGGAACGACGGTTTTTGGTGGCTACACCTTC.

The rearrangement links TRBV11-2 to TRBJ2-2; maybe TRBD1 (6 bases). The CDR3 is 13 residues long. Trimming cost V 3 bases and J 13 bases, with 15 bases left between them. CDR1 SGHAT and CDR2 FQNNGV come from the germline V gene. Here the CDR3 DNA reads TGTGCCAGCAGCTTCCTCCGGGACAAAGGGCTGTTTTTT. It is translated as CASSFLRDKGLFF. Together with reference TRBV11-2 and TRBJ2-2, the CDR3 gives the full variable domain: EAGVAQSPRYKIIEKRQSVAFWCNPISGHATLYWYQQILGQGPKLLIQFQNNGVVDDSQLPKDRFSAERLKGVDSTLKIQPAKLEDSAVYLCASSFLRDKGLFFGEGSRLTVL.

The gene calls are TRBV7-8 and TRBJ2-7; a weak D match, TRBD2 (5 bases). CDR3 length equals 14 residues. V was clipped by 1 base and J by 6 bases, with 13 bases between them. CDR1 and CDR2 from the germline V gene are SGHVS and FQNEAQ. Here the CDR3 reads CASSLVALRGEQYF. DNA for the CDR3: TGTGCCAGCAGCTTAGTGGCCTTACGGGGCGAGCAGTACTTC. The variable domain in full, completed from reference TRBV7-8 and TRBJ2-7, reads GAGVSQSPRYKVAKRGQDVALRCDPISGHVSLFWYQQALGQGPEFLTYFQNEAQLDKSGLPSDRFFAERPEGSVSTLKIQRTQQEDSAVYLCASSLVALRGEQYFGPGTRLTVT.

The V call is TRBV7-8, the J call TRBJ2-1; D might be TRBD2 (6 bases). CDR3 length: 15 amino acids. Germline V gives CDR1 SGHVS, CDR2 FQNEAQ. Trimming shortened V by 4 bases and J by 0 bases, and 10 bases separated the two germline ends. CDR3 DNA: TGTGCCAGCAGCTCCGTAGCGGTCTCCTACAATGAGCAGTTCTTC. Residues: CASSSVAVSYNEQFF.

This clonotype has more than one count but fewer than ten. CDR3 amino acids: CASSQDKGDEKLFF. The CDR3 DNA sequence: TGTGCCAGCAGCCAAGATAAGGGGGATGAAAAACTGTTTTTT. The chain is built from TRBV4-2 and TRBJ1-4; D perhaps matches TRBD1 (6 bases). Between the trimmed V and J ends, which lost 0 bases and 6 bases, there was a span of 8 bases. The CDR3 covers 14 residues. CDR1 is LGHNA and CDR2 is YNFKEQ in the germline V gene.

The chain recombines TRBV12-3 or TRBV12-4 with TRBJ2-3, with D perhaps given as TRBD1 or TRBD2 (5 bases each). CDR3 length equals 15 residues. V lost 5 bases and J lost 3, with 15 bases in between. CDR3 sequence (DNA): TGTGCCAGCAGTCCGGCCTCCGAGGGGACAGATACGCAGTATTTT. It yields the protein CASSPASEGTDTQYF.

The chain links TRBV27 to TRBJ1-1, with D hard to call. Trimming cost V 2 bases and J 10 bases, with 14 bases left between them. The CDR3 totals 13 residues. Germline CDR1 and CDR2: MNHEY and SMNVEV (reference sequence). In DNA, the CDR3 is TGTGCCAGCAGTTTAACCGGGGTTAGCTCAGCTTTCTTT. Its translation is CASSLTGVSSAFF.

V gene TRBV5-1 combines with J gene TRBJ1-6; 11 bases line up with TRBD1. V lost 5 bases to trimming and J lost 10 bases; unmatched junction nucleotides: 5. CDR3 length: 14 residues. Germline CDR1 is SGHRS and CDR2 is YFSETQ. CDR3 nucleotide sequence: TGCGCCAGCAGGGGGACAGGGGGAACGTCACCCCTCCACTTT. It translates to CASRGTGGTSPLHF.

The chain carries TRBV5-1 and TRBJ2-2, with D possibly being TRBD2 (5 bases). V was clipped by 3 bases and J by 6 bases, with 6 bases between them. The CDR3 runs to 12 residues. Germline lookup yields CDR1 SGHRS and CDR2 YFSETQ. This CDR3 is CASSWRSGELFF. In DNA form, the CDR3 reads TGCGCCAGCAGCTGGAGGTCCGGGGAGCTGTTTTTT.

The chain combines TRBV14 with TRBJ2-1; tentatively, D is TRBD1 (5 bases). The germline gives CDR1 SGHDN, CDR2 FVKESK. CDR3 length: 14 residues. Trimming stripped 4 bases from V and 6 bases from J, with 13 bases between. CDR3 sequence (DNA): TGTGCCAGCAGCCTAGACCAGGGAAGCAATGAGCAGTTCTTC. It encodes CASSLDQGSNEQFF.

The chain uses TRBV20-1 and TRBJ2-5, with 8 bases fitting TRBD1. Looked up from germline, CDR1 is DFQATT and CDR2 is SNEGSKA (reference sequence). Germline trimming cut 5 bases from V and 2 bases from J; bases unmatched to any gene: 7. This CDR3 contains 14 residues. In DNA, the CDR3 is TGCAGTGCTTTACAGGGGGACGTGCAAGAGACCCAGTACTTC. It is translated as CSALQGDVQETQYF.

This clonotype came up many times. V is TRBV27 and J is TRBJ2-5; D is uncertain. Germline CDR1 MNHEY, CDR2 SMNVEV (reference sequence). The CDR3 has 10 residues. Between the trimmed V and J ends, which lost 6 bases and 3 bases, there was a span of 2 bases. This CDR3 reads CASRKETQYF. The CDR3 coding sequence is TGTGCCAGCAGAAAAGAGACCCAGTACTTC.

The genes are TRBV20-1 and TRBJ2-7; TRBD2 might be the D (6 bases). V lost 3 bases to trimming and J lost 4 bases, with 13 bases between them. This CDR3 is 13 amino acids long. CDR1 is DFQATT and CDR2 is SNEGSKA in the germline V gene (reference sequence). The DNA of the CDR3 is TGCAGTGCTAGTCGAAGCGGGTGGTACGAGCAGTACTTC. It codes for CSASRSGWYEQYF.

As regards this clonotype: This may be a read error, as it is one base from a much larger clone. In nucleotides, the CDR3 is TGCGCCAGCAGCCAAGAAGGAGAGGGAGGTCAGTACTTC. Residues: CASSQEGEGGQYF. V and J are TRBV4-1 and TRBJ2-7; D is possibly TRBD2 (6 bases). V lost 0 bases to trimming and J lost 10 bases, with 13 bases between them. In germline, CDR1 is MGHRA, CDR2 YSYEKL. The CDR3 consists of 13 residues.

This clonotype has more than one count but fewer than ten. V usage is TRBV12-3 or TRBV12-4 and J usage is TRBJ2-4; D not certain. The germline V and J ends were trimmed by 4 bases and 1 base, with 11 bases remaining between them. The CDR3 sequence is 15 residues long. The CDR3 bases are TGTGCCAGCAGTTCCCCCGTCGTGGCCAAAAACATTCAGTACTTC. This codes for CASSSPVVAKNIQYF.

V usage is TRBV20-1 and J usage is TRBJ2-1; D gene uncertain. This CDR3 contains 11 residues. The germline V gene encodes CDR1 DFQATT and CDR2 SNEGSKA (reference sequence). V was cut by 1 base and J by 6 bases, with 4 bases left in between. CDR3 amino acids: CSARVSNEQFF. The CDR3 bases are TGCAGTGCTAGAGTGAGCAATGAGCAGTTCTTC.

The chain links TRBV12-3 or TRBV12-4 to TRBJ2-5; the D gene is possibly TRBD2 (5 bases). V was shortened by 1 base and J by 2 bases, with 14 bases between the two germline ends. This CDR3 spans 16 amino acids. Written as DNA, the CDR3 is TGTGCCAGCAGTTTAGAAGGACTGGAGTTACAAGAGACCCAGTACTTC. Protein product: CASSLEGLELQETQYF.

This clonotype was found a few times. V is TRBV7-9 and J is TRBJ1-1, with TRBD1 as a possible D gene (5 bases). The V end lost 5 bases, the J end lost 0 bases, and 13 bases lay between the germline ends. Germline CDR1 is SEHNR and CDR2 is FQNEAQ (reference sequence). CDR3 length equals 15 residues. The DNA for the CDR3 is TGTGCCAGCAGCCGAGTGGGGGAGGTGAACACTGAAGCTTTCTTT. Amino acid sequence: CASSRVGEVNTEAFF.

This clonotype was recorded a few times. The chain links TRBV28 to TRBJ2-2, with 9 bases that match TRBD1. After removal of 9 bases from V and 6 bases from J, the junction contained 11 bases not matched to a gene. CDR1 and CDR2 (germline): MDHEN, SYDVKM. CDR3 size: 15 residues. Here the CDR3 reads CASIPRGTGSGELFF. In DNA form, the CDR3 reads TGTGCCAGTATTCCCCGAGGGACAGGGTCCGGGGAGCTGTTTTTT.

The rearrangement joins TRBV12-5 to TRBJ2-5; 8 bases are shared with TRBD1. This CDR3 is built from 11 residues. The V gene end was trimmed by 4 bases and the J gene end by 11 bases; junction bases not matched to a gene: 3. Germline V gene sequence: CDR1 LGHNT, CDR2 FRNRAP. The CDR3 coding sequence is TGTGCTAGTGGTTCCGACAGGGGTCAGTACTTC. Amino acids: CASGSDRGQYF.

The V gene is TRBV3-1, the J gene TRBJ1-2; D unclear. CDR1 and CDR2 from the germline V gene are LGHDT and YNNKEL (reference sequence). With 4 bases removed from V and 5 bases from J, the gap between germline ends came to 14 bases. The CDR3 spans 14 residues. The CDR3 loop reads CASSPSQDPYGYTF. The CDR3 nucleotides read TGTGCCAGCAGCCCCAGCCAGGACCCTTATGGCTACACCTTC.